The clone carrying this TCR beta chain was observed a few times. This record comes from a study of T cell responses to AZD1222 COVID-19 vaccine. Assay used: immunoSEQ multiplex PCR; TCRdb lists only in-frame clones, some missing. The sample includes 100,000 to 150,000 clones, about 85% of them seen just once. The CDR3 contains 12 residues. Germline V CDR1 and CDR2: MNHEY, SMNVEV (reference sequence). The chain joins TRBV27 to TRBJ2-1; possibly TRBD1 or TRBD2 for D (5 bases each). This receptor was identified in an adult who received the AZD1222 COVID-19 vaccine. The sequences come from peripheral blood, collected 28 days after the second AZD1222 dose. CDR3 region: CVAGGFYNEQFF. The CDR3 DNA reads as TGTGTGGCTGGGGGATTCTACAATGAGCAGTTCTTC.